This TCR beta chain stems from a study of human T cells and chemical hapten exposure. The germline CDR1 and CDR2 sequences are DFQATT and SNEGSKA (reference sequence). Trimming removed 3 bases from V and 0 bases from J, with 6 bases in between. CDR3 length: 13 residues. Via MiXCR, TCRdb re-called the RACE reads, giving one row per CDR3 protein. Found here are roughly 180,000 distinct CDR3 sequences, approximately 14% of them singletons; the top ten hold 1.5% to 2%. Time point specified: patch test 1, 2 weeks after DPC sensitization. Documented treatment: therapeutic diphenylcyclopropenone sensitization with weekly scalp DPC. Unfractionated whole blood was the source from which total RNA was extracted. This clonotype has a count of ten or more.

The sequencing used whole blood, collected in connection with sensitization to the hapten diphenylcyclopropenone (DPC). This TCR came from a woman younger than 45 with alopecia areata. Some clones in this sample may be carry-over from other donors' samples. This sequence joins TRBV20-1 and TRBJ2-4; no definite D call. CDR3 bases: TGCAGTGCTAGTTCAATAGCCAAAAACATTCAGTACTTC. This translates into CSASSIAKNIQYF.